This T cell receptor (beta chain) was retrieved from a study of blood T cells in healthy people across ages. It was with a sample-barcoded 5' primer and a J-beta primer mix that a second PCR of about 7 to 12 cycles was run. TCRdb re-derived calls from the 5' RACE reads in MiXCR, one entry per CDR3 protein. The sample shows 890,000 or so distinct CDR3 sequences, around two thirds of them seen only once. Germline V gives CDR1 SNHLY, CDR2 FYNNEI. Trimming took off 11 bases at V and 8 bases at J, with 28 bases between the two ends. The CDR3 loop spans 16 amino acids. The receptor comes from a man aged 30-40 years in good health. The rearrangement uses TRBV2 and TRBJ2-1, with a tentative D call TRBD2 (7 bases). Sequenced input: blood. The CDR3 DNA is TGTGCCTCCAAGGGGTGGCGGGGGCGACCAGGGGATGAGCAGTTCTTC. Encoded protein: CASKGWRGRPGDEQFF.